This T cell receptor beta chain was recovered during a study of T cells after yellow fever vaccination. Study-wide results and limits: When the response was secondary, it was weaker but reached its peak faster, day 5 versus 15. CD4 and CD8 compartments shared a small share of clonotypes. Contamination by abundant bulk-population clonotypes could be present in FACS-sorted repertoires.

Germline CDR1 reads MNHNS; CDR2 reads SASEGT. Trimming cost V 7 bases and J 1 base; bases outside gene matches: 10. CDR3 size: 16 residues. Template switching with 5'RACE generated the TCR cDNA and added a universal primer site and UMIs. TCRdb reanalysed the 5' RACE reads using MiXCR and keeps one entry per CDR3 protein. This table holds about 85,000 distinct CDR3 sequences, 10% to 15% found once. Only one count was recorded for this clonotype. Source: CD8+ T cells not binding an NS4B(214-222) dextramer, sorted from PBMCs, taken less than 25 days after the first yellow fever vaccination. The V and J genes are TRBV6-1 and TRBJ2-1, with 7 bases matching TRBD1. This TCR derives from a man aged 18 to 30 who received the YFV17D yellow fever vaccine. The CDR3 DNA is TGTGCCAGCACCAACACAGGGGTAGGGTCCTACAATGAGCAGTTCTTC. This encodes CASTNTGVGSYNEQFF.